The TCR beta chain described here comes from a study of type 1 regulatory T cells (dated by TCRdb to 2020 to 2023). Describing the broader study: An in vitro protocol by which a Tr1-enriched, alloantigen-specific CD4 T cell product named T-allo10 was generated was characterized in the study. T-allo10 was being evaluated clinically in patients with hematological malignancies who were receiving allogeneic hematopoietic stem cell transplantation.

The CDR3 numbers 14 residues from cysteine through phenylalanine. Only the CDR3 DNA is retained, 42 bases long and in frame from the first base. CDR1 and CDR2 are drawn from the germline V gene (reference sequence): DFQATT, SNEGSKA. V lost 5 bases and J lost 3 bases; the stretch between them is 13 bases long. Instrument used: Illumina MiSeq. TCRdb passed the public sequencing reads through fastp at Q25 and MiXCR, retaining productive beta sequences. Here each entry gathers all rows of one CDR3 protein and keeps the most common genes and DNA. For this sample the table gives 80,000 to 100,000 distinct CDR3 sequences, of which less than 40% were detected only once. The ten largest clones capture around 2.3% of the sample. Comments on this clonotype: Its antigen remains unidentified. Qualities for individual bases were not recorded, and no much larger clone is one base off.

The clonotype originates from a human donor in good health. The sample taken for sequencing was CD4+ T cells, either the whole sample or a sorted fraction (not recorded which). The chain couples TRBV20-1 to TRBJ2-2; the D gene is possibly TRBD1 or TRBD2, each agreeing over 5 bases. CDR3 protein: CSAPPGTHTGELFF. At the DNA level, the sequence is TGCAGTGCTCCCCCCGGGACCCACACCGGGGAGCTGTTTTTT.